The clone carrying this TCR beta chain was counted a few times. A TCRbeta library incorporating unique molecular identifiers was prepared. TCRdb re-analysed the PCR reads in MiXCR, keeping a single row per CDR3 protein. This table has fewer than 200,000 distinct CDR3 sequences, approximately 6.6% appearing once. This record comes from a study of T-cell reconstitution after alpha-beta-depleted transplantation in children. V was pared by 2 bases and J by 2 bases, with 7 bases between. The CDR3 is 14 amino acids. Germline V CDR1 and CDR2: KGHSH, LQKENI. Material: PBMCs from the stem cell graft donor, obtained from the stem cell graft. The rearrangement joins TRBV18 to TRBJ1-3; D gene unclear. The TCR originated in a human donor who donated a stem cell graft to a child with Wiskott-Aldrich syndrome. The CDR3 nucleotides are TGTGCCAGCTCACCATCAGAGACTGGAAACACCATATATTTT. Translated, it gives CASSPSETGNTIYF.